The 31 T cell receptor beta chains below all came from one sample that was sequenced in a study of cytomegalovirus exposure and HLA in healthy donors. PCR amplification relied on 60 Vbeta primers (plus 13 Jbeta primers). Using immunoSEQ multiplex PCR, the repertoire was profiled, and TCRdb retains in-frame clones only, with some absent. There are about 50,000 clones in the sample; roughly 82% occur only once, and roughly 1.5% lies in the top ten. The sample was PBMCs. The source of these receptors is a man in his thirties or forties in good health and CMV-seronegative.

This clone was detected once. The J gene is TRBJ2-7, the V gene TRBV2; tentatively, D is TRBD1 (6 bases). CDR1 and CDR2 (germline): SNHLY, FYNNEI. The CDR3 consists of 13 residues. V was pared by 5 bases and J by 6 bases, with 14 bases between. The chain's CDR3 is CASSLRTVVEQYF. CDR3 DNA sequence: TGTGCCAGCAGTCTTCGGACAGTCGTCGAGCAGTACTTC.

The chain joins TRBV5-1 to TRBJ2-3; D gene uncertain. Germline V gives CDR1 SGHRS, CDR2 YFSETQ. V gave up 0 bases and J gave up 2 bases, with 16 bases separating them. There are 17 residues in the CDR3. The CDR3 coding sequence is TGCGCCAGCAGCTTGGGTCAGGCTATCCGATACACAGATACGCAGTATTTT. Translation gives CASSLGQAIRYTDTQYF.

This chain uses TRBV30 with TRBJ2-4; 10 bases line up with TRBD1. Losses at the gene ends were 1 base for V and 6 bases for J; bases not matched to a gene: 6. The CDR3 has 15 amino acids. Looked up from germline, CDR1 is GTSNPN and CDR2 is SVGIG (reference sequence). The CDR3 here is CAWSDHGDRGNIQYF. As DNA, the CDR3 is TGTGCCTGGAGTGATCATGGGGACAGGGGAAACATTCAGTACTTC. Looking up the rest from reference TRBV30 and TRBJ2-4 gives the full variable domain: SQTIHQWPATLVQPVGSPLSLECTVEGTSNPNLYWYRQAAGRGLQLLFYSVGIGQISSEVPQNLSASRPQDRQFILSSKKLLLSDSGFYLCAWSDHGDRGNIQYFGAGTRLSVL.

The gene calls are TRBV21-1 and TRBJ1-1; the table assigns TRBD1, which was not confirmed against the DNA. TRBV21-1 is noted as a pseudogene. The CDR3 is 19 residues long. CDR3 sequence reads: CASSKVVRDRVFIMVEAFF. The DNA of the CDR3 is TGTGCCAGCAGCAAAGTTGTAAGGGACAGGGTATTCATCATGGTTGAAGCTTTCTTT.

The V call is TRBV7-6, the J call TRBJ1-4; TRBD1 matches at 8 bases. The CDR3 covers 20 residues. Germline V gene data show CDR1 as SGHVS and CDR2 as FNYEAQ. Trimming at V came to 5 bases and at J to 0 bases, leaving 17 bases not matched to a gene. The CDR3 nucleotides are TGTGCCAGCAGCATTGAAACAGGGGGTTTCTGGCAAGCAACTAATGAAAAACTGTTTTTT. Protein sequence: CASSIETGGFWQATNEKLFF.

V gene TRBV6-5 combines with J gene TRBJ1-1; perhaps TRBD1 as D (5 bases). Germline lookup yields CDR1 MNHEY and CDR2 SVGAGI. V shed 0 bases and J shed 1 base, with 9 bases lying between them. CDR3 size: 15 residues. The DNA for the CDR3 is TGTGCCAGCAGTTACTCGACAGCCTCGAACACTGAAGCTTTCTTT. Translating gives CASSYSTASNTEAFF.

This clone was recorded only once. The V call is TRBV27, the J call TRBJ2-7, with TRBD1 matching over 7 bases. J lost 4 bases, V lost 6 bases, and 18 bases had no gene match. The germline gives CDR1 MNHEY, CDR2 SMNVEV (reference sequence). This CDR3 contains 17 residues. The CDR3 region is CASSPYRGNLGSYEQYF. CDR3 nucleotide sequence: TGTGCCAGCAGCCCTTACAGGGGAAACTTAGGATCTTACGAGCAGTACTTC.

The V gene is TRBV25-1, the J gene TRBJ1-2, with TRBD1 identical over 7 bases. The germline gives CDR1 MGHDK, CDR2 SYGVNS. The CDR3 length is 14 residues. J gave up 6 bases and V 1 base, and 5 bases lay outside the gene matches. The DNA for the CDR3 is TGTGCCAGCAGTGAATTGTACAGGGGCGATGGCTACACCTTC. Amino acids: CASSELYRGDGYTF.

The chain links TRBV6-1 to TRBJ2-7; D gene uncertain. CDR1 and CDR2 (germline): MNHNS, SASEGT. The V and J ends lost 3 bases and 1 base respectively, with 10 bases between them. This CDR3 contains 14 residues. In nucleotides, the CDR3 is TGTGCCAGCAGTGAGTCTATTCTGTCCTACGAGCAGTACTTC. Protein sequence: CASSESILSYEQYF.

The chain uses TRBV27 and TRBJ2-6; 7 nucleotides align to TRBD2. Per germline, CDR1 MNHEY and CDR2 SMNVEV (reference sequence). The CDR3 runs 16 residues. Trimming removed 4 bases from V and 0 bases from J; junction bases left unmatched: 3. The CDR3 here is CASSWRGYSGANVLTF. CDR3 DNA sequence: TGTGCCAGCAGTTGGCGGGGGTACTCTGGGGCCAACGTCCTGACTTTC.

This chain links TRBV4-2 with TRBJ2-1, with TRBD2 matching 12 bases. The CDR3 covers 18 residues. Germline CDR1 LGHNA, CDR2 YNFKEQ. The V segment lost 0 bases and the J segment 2 bases; nucleotides outside the gene matches: 5. DNA for the CDR3: TGTGCCAGCAGCCAAGATCCTAGCGGGAGGGCCACCTACAATGAGCAGTTCTTC. Translated, it gives CASSQDPSGRATYNEQFF.

The chain couples TRBV9 to TRBJ1-1; TRBD1 aligns across 8 bases. Germline CDR1 reads SGDLS; CDR2 reads YYNGEE. V gave up 5 bases and J gave up 5 bases; unmatched junction bases: 8. The CDR3 runs 14 residues. This CDR3 is CASRSQGAWTEAFF. The CDR3 coding sequence is TGTGCCAGCAGGAGCCAGGGGGCTTGGACTGAAGCTTTCTTT. The complete variable domain, with remaining parts taken from reference TRBV9 and TRBJ1-1, reads DSGVTQTPKHLITATGQRVTLRCSPRSGDLSVYWYQQSLDQGLQFLIQYYNGEERAKGNILERFSAQQFPDLHSELNLSSLELGDSALYFCASRSQGAWTEAFFGQGTRLTVV.

For the CDR3, the DNA is TGTGCCAGCTCATCCCCCGTTATCGCTTTCTTT. It is translated as CASSSPVIAFF. The V call is TRBV18, the J call TRBJ1-1; no reliable D call. Per the germline V gene, CDR1 is KGHSH and CDR2 is LQKENI. Deletions cut 5 bases from V and 11 bases from J, with 12 bases between. This CDR3 is 11 amino acids long.

V gene TRBV15 combines with J gene TRBJ1-4; tentative D call: TRBD1 (5 bases). Trimming took off 6 bases at V and 1 base at J, with 9 bases between the two ends. CDR1 and CDR2 (germline): LNHNV, YYDKDF (reference sequence). The CDR3 is made up of 14 amino acids. As DNA, the CDR3 is TGTGCCACCAGGGGGGGTGGAACTAATGAAAAACTGTTTTTT. Encoded protein: CATRGGGTNEKLFF. Together with reference TRBV15 and TRBJ1-4, the CDR3 gives the full variable domain: DAMVIQNPRYQVTQFGKPVTLSCSQTLNHNVMYWYQQKSSQAPKLLFHYYDKDFNNEADTPDNFQSRRPNTSFCFLDIRSPGLGDTAMYLCATRGGGTNEKLFFGSGTQLSVL.

The gene calls are TRBV29-1 and TRBJ2-2; 8 nucleotides agree with TRBD1. CDR3 length: 14 amino acids. The germline gives CDR1 SQVTM, CDR2 ANQGSEA. The V segment lost 2 bases and the J segment 7 bases; nucleotides outside the gene matches: 6. The CDR3 loop is CSVEQDRVFGELFF. CDR3 in DNA: TGCAGCGTTGAACAGGACAGGGTTTTCGGGGAGCTGTTTTTT.

This clone was counted a single time. The V call is TRBV29-1, the J call TRBJ1-2; unclear D gene. From germline, CDR1 is SQVTM and CDR2 ANQGSEA. V was cut by 7 bases and J by 2 bases, with 8 bases left in between. This CDR3 has 11 residues. The CDR3 nucleotides are TGCAGCGCAACGGAGAACTATGGCTACACCTTC. It translates to CSATENYGYTF.

The rearrangement uses TRBV4-3 and TRBJ1-4, with TRBD1 as a possible D gene (5 bases). Trimming left V 0 bases short and J 8 bases short, with 19 bases between. In germline, CDR1 is LGHNA, CDR2 YSLEER. The CDR3 is 17 amino acids. The CDR3 reads CASSQEPPLGAEEKLFF. The CDR3 DNA sequence: TGCGCCAGCAGCCAAGAGCCCCCACTTGGGGCCGAGGAAAAACTGTTTTTT.

V usage is TRBV13 and J usage is TRBJ2-7; D possibly corresponds to TRBD1 (5 bases). Germline V lookup: CDR1 PRHDT, CDR2 FYEKMQ (reference sequence). The V gene lost 0 bases and the J gene lost 1 base, with 31 bases spanning the gap. The CDR3 has 22 residues. This CDR3 is CASSLGVPSLYLDRTSSYEQYF. CDR3 coding DNA: TGTGCCAGCAGCTTAGGGGTTCCAAGCCTTTATTTGGATCGGACATCGTCCTACGAGCAGTACTTC.

This chain joins TRBV16 and TRBJ2-7; TRBD1 matches 7 bases. CDR3 length equals 15 residues. Germline loops: CDR1 KGHSY, CDR2 FQNENV. Losses at the gene ends were 5 bases for V and 0 bases for J; bases not matched to a gene: 7. CDR3 in amino acids: CASSEAYRGSYEQYF. CDR3 bases: TGTGCCAGCAGCGAGGCGTACAGGGGCTCCTACGAGCAGTACTTC.

The chain joins TRBV6-6 to TRBJ1-2, with a possible D match to TRBD1 (6 bases). CDR1 is MNHNY and CDR2 is SVGAGI in the germline V gene (reference sequence). The CDR3 extends over 15 amino acids. V gave up 2 bases and J gave up 2 bases, with 12 bases separating them. The CDR3 DNA sequence: TGTGCCAGCAGTTACGACAGGAGGTCGAACTATGGCTACACCTTC. Translating it yields CASSYDRRSNYGYTF.

Comments on this clone: The sample contains more than one DNA sequence encoding this CDR3. The V call is TRBV7-2, the J call TRBJ2-7, with 8 bases aligning to TRBD1. V was pared by 4 bases and J by 2 bases, with 4 bases of the junction left unmatched. Germline loops: CDR1 SGHTA, CDR2 FQGNSA. This CDR3 is 14 amino acids long. The CDR3 coding sequence is TGTGCCAGCAGCTCCGGGACAGGTCCCTACGAGCAGTACTTC. Encoded protein: CASSSGTGPYEQYF.

The V gene is TRBV19, the J gene TRBJ2-3; no clear D. This CDR3 spans 12 amino acids. Germline values: CDR1 LNHDA, CDR2 SQIVND (reference sequence). V gave up 3 bases and J gave up 4 bases, with 5 bases separating them. The CDR3, as DNA: TGTGCCAGTAGTATCCCGTCAGATACGCAGTATTTT. It encodes CASSIPSDTQYF.

The chain carries TRBV30 and TRBJ2-5; maybe TRBD1 (5 bases). The end of the DNA fits TRBJ2-7 better, so the J call may be wrong. Germline V gives CDR1 GTSNPN, CDR2 SVGIG (reference sequence). This CDR3 has 12 residues. The CDR3 region has the DNA TGTGCCTGGAATGGCCCAGGGTACGAGCAGTACTTC. Amino acids: CAWNGPGYEQYF.

This clone has only a few counts. The chain links TRBV5-4 to TRBJ1-1; 7 bases align to TRBD1. The CDR3 covers 13 residues. With 1 base clipped from V and 11 bases from J, the junction kept 8 bases outside the gene matches. Germline V lookup: CDR1 SGHNT, CDR2 YYREEE (reference sequence). CDR3: CASSLRTGPQAFF. Written as DNA, the CDR3 is TGTGCCAGCAGCTTGCGGACAGGCCCTCAGGCTTTCTTT.

CDR3 sequence reads: CAWSVRGRGDQYF. CDR3 in DNA: TGTGCCTGGAGTGTACGGGGGAGAGGGGACCAGTACTTC. V gene TRBV30 combines with J gene TRBJ2-5, with a weak D call TRBD2 (6 bases). This CDR3 has 13 residues. Trimming took 0 bases from V and 10 from J, leaving 15 bases between them. Germline V CDR1 and CDR2: GTSNPN, SVGIG (reference sequence).

The V gene is TRBV10-2, the J gene TRBJ2-3; TRBD2 agrees at 8 bases. The junction had 8 bases not matched to a gene; V was cut back by 6 bases and J by 3 bases. CDR1 is WSHSY and CDR2 is SAAADI in the germline V gene. This CDR3 contains 15 residues. In DNA form, the CDR3 reads TGCGCCAGCAGGGGAGCGGGGGATTTGACAGATACGCAGTATTTT. Translation gives CASRGAGDLTDTQYF.

Comment on this clone: The junction departs from germline at one end; a sequencing error may be responsible. The chain links TRBV2 to TRBJ2-4; D may be TRBD2 (6 bases). The CDR3 totals 11 residues. The germline V gene has CDR1 SNHLY and CDR2 FYNNEI. The CDR3 coding sequence is TGTGCCAGCATGGCGGGAAACATTCAGCACTTC. Its translation is CASMAGNIQHF. Complete variable domain (other parts from reference TRBV2 and TRBJ2-4): EPEVTQTPSHQVTQMGQEVILRCVPISNHLYFYWYRQILGQKVEFLVSFYNNEISEKSEIFDDQFSVERPDGSNFTLKIRSTKLEDSAMYFCASMAGNIQHFGAGTRLSVL.

This rearrangement joins TRBV19 to TRBJ2-1, with 9 bases fitting TRBD1. Germline CDR1 and CDR2: LNHDA and SQIVND (reference sequence). This CDR3 is built from 16 residues. V gave up 1 base and J gave up 4 bases; unmatched junction bases: 5. The CDR3 reads CASSIGSGTGYNEQFF. The CDR3 nucleotides are TGTGCCAGTAGTATAGGGTCCGGGACAGGGTACAATGAGCAGTTCTTC.

The CDR3 here is CASSPPPIRGYTF. Written as DNA, the CDR3 is TGTGCCAGCTCACCACCCCCTATCCGCGGCTACACCTTC. The chain couples TRBV18 to TRBJ1-2; D remains unclear. Germline V gene lookup returns CDR1 KGHSH and CDR2 LQKENI. The CDR3 is made up of 13 amino acids. Deletions cut 0 bases from V and 8 bases from J, with 10 bases between.

The chain links TRBV6-5 to TRBJ2-6, with D possibly TRBD1 on 5 matching bases. With 0 bases removed from V and 3 bases from J, the gap between germline ends came to 9 bases. The CDR3 has 16 residues. The V gene's germline CDR1 is MNHEY and CDR2 SVGAGI. The CDR3 sequence is CASSYSTGFGANVLTF. In nucleotides, the CDR3 is TGTGCCAGCAGTTACTCTACAGGATTTGGGGCCAACGTCCTGACTTTC.

The chain employs TRBV7-9 and TRBJ2-3; D is uncertain. Trimming pared 5 bases from V and 0 bases from J, leaving 9 bases between. CDR1 and CDR2 from the germline V gene are SEHNR and FQNEAQ (reference sequence). The CDR3 contains 14 residues. The CDR3 region has the DNA TGTGCCAGCAGCCTAACCATTAGCACAGATACGCAGTATTTT. Protein sequence: CASSLTISTDTQYF.